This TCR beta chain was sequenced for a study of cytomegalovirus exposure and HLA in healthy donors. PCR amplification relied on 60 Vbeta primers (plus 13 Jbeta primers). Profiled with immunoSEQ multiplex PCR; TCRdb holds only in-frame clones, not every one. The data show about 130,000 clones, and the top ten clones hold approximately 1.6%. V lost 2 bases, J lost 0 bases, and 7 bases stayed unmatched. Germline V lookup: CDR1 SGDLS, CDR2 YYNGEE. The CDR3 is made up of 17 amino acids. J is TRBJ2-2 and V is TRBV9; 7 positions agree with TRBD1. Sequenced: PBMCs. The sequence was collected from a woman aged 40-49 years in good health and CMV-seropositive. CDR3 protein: CASSVPNRGPNTGELFF. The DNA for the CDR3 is TGTGCCAGCAGCGTCCCAAACAGGGGACCGAACACCGGGGAGCTGTTTTTT.